A single sample is the source of the 8 T cell receptor beta chains below, sequenced in a study of blood T cell repertoires in COVID-19. Assay: immunoSEQ multiplex PCR; the TCRdb copy retains only in-frame clones and omits some. The sample holds about 280,000 clones, around 86% seen once. The sequencing input was peripheral blood. The source is a middle-aged man with active or convalescent COVID-19.

The chain links TRBV13 to TRBJ1-2; D gene ambiguous. Germline V gene sequence: CDR1 PRHDT, CDR2 FYEKMQ (reference sequence). V was pared by 0 bases and J by 0 bases, with 8 bases between. CDR3 length: 15 amino acids. CDR3 bases: TGTGCCAGCAGCTTAGGCCGGGGTTCTAACTATGGCTACACCTTC. This encodes CASSLGRGSNYGYTF.

The chain joins TRBV10-1 to TRBJ2-4, with D possibly matching TRBD2 (5 bases). The CDR3 sequence is 14 residues long. V lost 2 bases and J lost 3, with 8 bases in between. The germline V gene has CDR1 WNHNN and CDR2 SYGVQD (reference sequence). CDR3 sequence reads: CASSEPGSKNIQYF. CDR3 DNA: TGCGCCAGCAGTGAGCCGGGGAGCAAAAACATTCAGTACTTC.

The chain uses TRBV10-3 and TRBJ2-2; 8 bases match TRBD2. The germline CDR1 and CDR2 sequences are ENHRY and SYGVKD. V shed 3 bases, J shed 4 bases, and the junction held 7 bases outside the gene matches. This CDR3 is built from 16 residues. CDR3 sequence (DNA): TGTGCCATCAGTGACCCGGGAGGGCCGCGCACCGGGGAGCTGTTTTTT. As protein: CAISDPGGPRTGELFF.

Written as DNA, the CDR3 is TGCGCCAGCAGCCAAGCGTGGGGAGCAGCCGAGCAGTACTTC. This gives the protein CASSQAWGAAEQYF. The chain carries TRBV4-1 and TRBJ2-7, with D tentatively TRBD2 (5 bases). Germline-derived CDR1 and CDR2 are MGHRA and YSYEKL. This CDR3 is 14 amino acids long. V gave up 1 base and J gave up 6 bases, with 13 bases separating them.

This rearrangement joins TRBV18 to TRBJ2-5; TRBD2 matches 14 bases. Germline V gives CDR1 KGHSH, CDR2 LQKENI. This CDR3 is 17 amino acids long. J gave up 5 bases and V 3 bases, and 8 bases lay outside the gene matches. The DNA of the CDR3 is TGTGCCAGCTCACCTCTCGGACTAGCGGGGGGCAGGGAGACCCAGTACTTC. It specifies CASSPLGLAGGRETQYF.

This clone was detected only a few times. Because the CDR3's place on the DNA is in doubt, the DNA is left out and the CDR3 is given as listed by TCRdb. The genes are TRBV7-2 and TRBJ1-2; the table's D call, TRBD1, has no DNA check behind it. The CDR3 numbers 15 amino acids, ends counted. Germline lookup yields CDR1 SGHTA and CDR2 FQGNSA. The CDR3 protein is CASSLTVGQGNQCTF.

This chain uses TRBV7-9 with TRBJ2-3, with D possibly TRBD2 on 5 matching bases. This CDR3 comprises 14 residues. Germline V gene data show CDR1 as SEHNR and CDR2 as FQNEAQ (reference sequence). V lost 4 bases, J lost 0 bases, and 8 bases lay in between. CDR3 nucleotide sequence: TGTGCCAGCAGCTACGGGGAGAGCACAGATACGCAGTATTTT. Encoded protein: CASSYGESTDTQYF.

The chain recombines TRBV7-9 with TRBJ2-7; 10 bases map to TRBD2. V was pared by 5 bases and J by 2 bases, with 3 bases of the junction left unmatched. CDR3 length: 14 residues. Germline CDR1 SEHNR, CDR2 FQNEAQ (reference sequence). The CDR3 sequence: CASSPAGGPYEQYF. CDR3 coding DNA: TGTGCCAGCAGCCCAGCGGGAGGGCCCTACGAGCAGTACTTC. Filled out from reference TRBV7-9 and TRBJ2-7, the complete variable domain reads DTGVSQNPRHKITKRGQNVTFRCDPISEHNRLYWYRQTLGQGPEFLTYFQNEAQLEKSRLLSDRFSAERPKGSFSTLEIQRTEQGDSAMYLCASSPAGGPYEQYFGPGTRLTVT.